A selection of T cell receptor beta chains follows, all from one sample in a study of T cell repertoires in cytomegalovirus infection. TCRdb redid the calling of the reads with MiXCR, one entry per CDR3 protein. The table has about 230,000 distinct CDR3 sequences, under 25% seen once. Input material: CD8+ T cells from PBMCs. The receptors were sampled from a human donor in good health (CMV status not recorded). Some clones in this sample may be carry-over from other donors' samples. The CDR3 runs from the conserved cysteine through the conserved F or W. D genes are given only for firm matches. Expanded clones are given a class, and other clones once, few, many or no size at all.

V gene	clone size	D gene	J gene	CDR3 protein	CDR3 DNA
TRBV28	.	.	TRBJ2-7	CASSLVVSPYEQYF	TGTGCCAGCAGCTTAGTGGTCAGCCCTTACGAGCAGTACTTC
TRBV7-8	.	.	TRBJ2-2	CASSSGLGTGELFF	TGTGCCAGCAGCTCGGGGCTGGGAACCGGGGAGCTGTTTTTT
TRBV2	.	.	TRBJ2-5	CASSELALRLGETQYF	TGTGCCAGCAGTGAACTGGCCCTGCGGTTGGGGGAGACCCAGTACTTC
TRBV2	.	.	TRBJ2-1	CASSEVSYNEQFF	TGTGCCAGCAGTGAGGTCTCTTACAATGAGCAGTTCTTC
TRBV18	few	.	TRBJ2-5	CASSINGELRETQYF	TGTGCCAGCTCAATAAACGGCGAGTTAAGGGAGACCCAGTACTTC
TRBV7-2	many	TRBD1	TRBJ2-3	CASSLYGQGTDTQYF	TGTGCCAGCAGCTTATATGGACAGGGCACAGATACGCAGTATTTT
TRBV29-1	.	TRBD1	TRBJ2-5	CSVARTGGLETQYF	TGCAGCGTAGCTAGGACAGGTGGATTGGAGACCCAGTACTTC
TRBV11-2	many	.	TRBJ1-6	CASSLRAGGRNSPLHF	TGTGCCAGCAGCTTACGGGCTGGGGGGAGAAATTCACCCCTCCACTTT
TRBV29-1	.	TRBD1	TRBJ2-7	CSVTGGDTYEQYF	TGCAGCGTTACAGGGGGAGATACCTACGAGCAGTACTTC
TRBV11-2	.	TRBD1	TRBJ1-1	CASKRGGLGTEAFF	TGTGCCAGCAAACGAGGGGGCTTGGGCACTGAAGCTTTCTTT
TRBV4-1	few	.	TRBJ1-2	CASSQLPTADGAGYTF	TGCGCCAGCAGCCAACTCCCGACAGCTGACGGGGCTGGCTACACCTTC
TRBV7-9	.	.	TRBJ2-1	CASSPPPDLGSSYNEQFF	TGTGCCAGCAGCCCCCCCCCCGACCTAGGCAGCTCCTACAATGAGCAGTTCTTC
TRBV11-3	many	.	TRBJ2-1	CASSQTGSSYNEQFF	TGTGCCAGCAGCCAGACAGGTAGCTCCTACAATGAGCAGTTCTTC
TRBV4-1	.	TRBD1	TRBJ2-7	CASSQDQGQGSGPYF	TGCGCCAGCAGCCAAGATCAGGGACAGGGGTCTGGTCCCTACTTC
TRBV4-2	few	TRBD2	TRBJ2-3	CASSQDPGGAKTQYF	TGTGCCAGCAGCCAAGATCCCGGGGGGGCAAAGACGCAGTATTTT
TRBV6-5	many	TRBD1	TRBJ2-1	CASSSGTGAYNEQFF	TGTGCCAGCAGTTCCGGGACAGGGGCTTACAATGAGCAGTTCTTC
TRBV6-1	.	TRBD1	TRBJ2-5	CASNPGQGSYNQETQYF	TGTGCCAGCAACCCGGGACAGGGCAGTTATAACCAAGAGACCCAGTACTTC
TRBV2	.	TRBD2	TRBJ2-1	CASSVPSGGPSYNEQFF	TGTGCCAGCAGTGTGCCTAGCGGGGGGCCGTCCTACAATGAGCAGTTCTTC
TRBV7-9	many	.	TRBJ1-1	CASSLLRAEAFF	TGTGCCAGCAGCTTACTCAGGGCTGAAGCTTTCTTT
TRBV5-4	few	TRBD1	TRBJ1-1	CASSLADRGRAEAFF	TGTGCCAGCAGCTTGGCGGACAGGGGAAGGGCTGAAGCTTTCTTT
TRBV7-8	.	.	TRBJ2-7	CASSELRGQSHEQYF	TGTGCCAGCAGCGAACTCCGGGGGCAGTCCCACGAGCAGTACTTC
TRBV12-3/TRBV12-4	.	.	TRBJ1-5	CASSLPGTAGPHSNQPQHF	TGTGCCAGCAGTTTACCCGGGACCGCCGGCCCCCATAGCAATCAGCCCCAGCATTTT
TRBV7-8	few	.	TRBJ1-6	CASSLGRTSPLHF	TGTGCCAGCAGCTTAGGACGAACTTCACCCCTCCACTTT
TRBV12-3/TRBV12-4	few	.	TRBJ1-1	CASSLVGKNTEAFF	TGTGCCAGCAGTTTAGTGGGCAAGAACACTGAAGCTTTCTTT
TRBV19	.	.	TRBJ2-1	CASSYGGLYNEQFF	TGTGCCAGTAGTTACGGGGGGCTATACAATGAGCAGTTCTTC
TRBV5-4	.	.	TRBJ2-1	CASNLPGSNEQFF	TGTGCCAGCAACCTTCCGGGGAGCAATGAGCAGTTCTTC
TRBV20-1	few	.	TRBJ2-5	CSATANPGPLVETQYF	TGCAGTGCTACTGCAAACCCGGGACCCTTGGTAGAGACCCAGTACTTC
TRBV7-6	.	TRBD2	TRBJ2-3	CASLRPGTSGGAQEGDMQYF	TGTGCCAGCTTACGACCCGGGACTAGCGGGGGGGCCCAGGAAGGAGATATGCAGTATTTT
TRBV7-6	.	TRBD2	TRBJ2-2	CASSPLLTSGGANTGELFF	TGTGCCAGCAGCCCTCTACTGACTAGCGGGGGCGCGAACACCGGGGAGCTGTTTTTT
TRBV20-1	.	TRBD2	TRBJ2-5	CSAGTSGEETQYF	TGCAGTGCTGGAACTAGCGGGGAAGAGACCCAGTACTTC
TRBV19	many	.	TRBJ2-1	CASNTLGLATYNEQFF	TGTGCCAGTAACACTCTCGGGCTAGCTACCTACAATGAGCAGTTCTTC
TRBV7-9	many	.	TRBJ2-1	CASSQGRLGDNEQFF	TGTGCCAGCAGCCAGGGAAGATTGGGCGACAATGAGCAGTTCTTC
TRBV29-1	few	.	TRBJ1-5	CSVEAWGLWVSNQPQHF	TGCAGCGTTGAGGCTTGGGGGCTCTGGGTTAGCAATCAGCCCCAGCATTTT
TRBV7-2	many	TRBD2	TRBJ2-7	CASSNQLAGTGEQYF	TGTGCCAGCAGCAACCAACTAGCGGGGACGGGCGAGCAGTACTTC
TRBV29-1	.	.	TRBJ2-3	CSVDFRGPDTQYF	TGCAGCGTTGATTTCAGGGGCCCAGATACGCAGTATTTT
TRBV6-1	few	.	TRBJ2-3	CASSEVGMRSGDTQYF	TGTGCCAGCAGTGAAGTAGGTATGAGGAGCGGAGATACGCAGTATTTT
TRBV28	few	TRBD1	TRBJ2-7	CASSFPKGTGDLSYEQYF	TGTGCCAGCAGTTTTCCGAAGGGGACAGGGGACCTCTCCTACGAGCAGTACTTC
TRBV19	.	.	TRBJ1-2	CASSPAWGPYGYTF	TGTGCCAGTAGTCCGGCCTGGGGACCCTATGGCTACACCTTC
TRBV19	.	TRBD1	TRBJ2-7	CASSILGTGSYEQYF	TGTGCCAGTAGTATTCTCGGGACAGGCTCCTACGAGCAGTACTTC
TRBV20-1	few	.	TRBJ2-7	CSGSRESSYEQYF	TGCAGTGGGAGCCGGGAGTCGTCCTACGAGCAGTACTTC
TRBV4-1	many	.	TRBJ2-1	CASSQVRANEQFF	TGCGCCAGCAGCCAAGTTAGGGCAAATGAGCAGTTCTTC
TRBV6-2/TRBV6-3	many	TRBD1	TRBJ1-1	CASRVTRQGGYTEAFF	TGTGCCAGCAGAGTAACCAGACAGGGAGGGTACACTGAAGCTTTCTTT
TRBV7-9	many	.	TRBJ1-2	CASSLEGVTTRGPCGYTF	TGTGCCAGCAGCTTAGAAGGGGTAACTACTCGTGGGCCTTGTGGCTACACCTTC
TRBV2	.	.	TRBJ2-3	CASSLRGGHTQYF	TGTGCCAGCAGCCTCCGAGGTGGCCATACGCAGTATTTT
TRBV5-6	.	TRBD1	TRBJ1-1	CASSFGQGVVLEAFF	TGTGCCAGCAGCTTTGGACAGGGGGTGGTCCTTGAAGCTTTCTTT
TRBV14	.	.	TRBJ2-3	CASSPLYTTDTQYF	TGTGCCAGCAGCCCGTTATACACCACAGATACGCAGTATTTT
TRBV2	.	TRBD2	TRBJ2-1	CASSETSTSGFNNEQFF	TGTGCCAGCAGTGAAACCTCCACTAGCGGCTTTAACAATGAGCAGTTCTTC
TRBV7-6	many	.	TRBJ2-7	CASSPESSYEQYF	TGTGCCAGCAGCCCTGAAAGCTCCTACGAGCAGTACTTC
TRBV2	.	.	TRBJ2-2	CASKGLNTGELFF	TGTGCCAGCAAAGGACTAAACACCGGGGAGCTGTTTTTT
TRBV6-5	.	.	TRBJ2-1	CASSSVGGAGSYNEQFF	TGTGCCAGCAGTTCCGTTGGGGGAGCAGGTTCCTACAATGAGCAGTTCTTC
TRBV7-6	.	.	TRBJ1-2	CASSADGYTF	TGTGCCAGCAGTGCTGATGGCTACACCTTC
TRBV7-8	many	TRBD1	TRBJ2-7	CASSLPGQSYEQYF	TGTGCCAGCAGCTTACCGGGACAGTCCTACGAGCAGTACTTC
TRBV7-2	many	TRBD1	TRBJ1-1	CASSLLTTGGDGAFF	TGTGCCAGCAGCCTCCTGACGACAGGGGGCGATGGAGCTTTCTTT